The 13 T cell receptor beta chains below all came from one sample that was sequenced in a study of patients and donors after allogeneic stem cell transplantation. TCRdb ran MiXCR on the RT-PCR reads and lists one entry per CDR3 protein. Of roughly 960,000 distinct CDR3 sequences detected, over 15% appear once; the ten largest clones hold roughly 6%. Source material: blood, either unsorted or a sorted T cell fraction (not recorded which). The origin of the receptors is a human donor who was either an allogeneic HSCT recipient or a stem cell or donor lymphocyte infusion donor (not recorded which). It is not recorded whose cells these are; they may come from a transplant donor.

J is TRBJ2-2 and V is TRBV6-1; 8 bases are shared with TRBD2. V shed 1 base, J shed 4 bases, and the junction held 8 bases outside the gene matches. From germline, CDR1 is MNHNS and CDR2 SASEGT. The CDR3 sequence is 17 residues long. In DNA, the CDR3 is TGTGCCAGCAGTGAAGGGACGGGGGGGCCGTTCACCGGGGAGCTGTTTTTT. Translation gives CASSEGTGGPFTGELFF.

This clonotype has a handful of counts. The chain employs TRBV12-3 or TRBV12-4 and TRBJ1-2; possible D gene TRBD1, 6 bases. The CDR3 spans 14 residues. V gave up 2 bases and J gave up 6 bases, with 13 bases separating them. CDR3 nucleotides: TGTGCCAGCAGTTTAAGGCCTGGGACACATGGCTACACCTTC. Translating it yields CASSLRPGTHGYTF.

This clonotype came up a few times. CDR3 DNA: TGCGCCAGCAGCTTGCGGGGGGGCCGGGATGAGCAGTTCTTC. Its protein product is CASSLRGGRDEQFF. The chain couples TRBV5-1 to TRBJ2-1; 8 bases agree with TRBD2. With V trimmed by 1 base and J by 8 bases, 5 bases remained unmatched. CDR1 is SGHRS and CDR2 is YFSETQ in the germline V gene. The CDR3 consists of 14 residues.

V usage is TRBV20-1 and J usage is TRBJ2-6; no firm D call. Germline V lookup: CDR1 DFQATT, CDR2 SNEGSKA (reference sequence). This CDR3 has 14 amino acids. Deletions cut 5 bases from V and 2 bases from J, with 10 bases between. In DNA, the CDR3 is TGCAGTGCTCCTCCGGGCGCTGGGGCCAACGTCCTGACTTTC. Its translation: CSAPPGAGANVLTF.

DNA for the CDR3: TGTGCCAGCCAAGGACAGGGAGGGAAAAGGAATTCACCCCTCCACTTT. As protein: CASQGQGGKRNSPLHF. The chain joins TRBV12-3 or TRBV12-4 to TRBJ1-6, with TRBD1 matching 8 bases. This CDR3 is built from 16 residues. V gave up 8 bases and J gave up 7 bases; unmatched junction bases: 13.

This chain's CDR3 is CASSANTGGNTIYF. The CDR3 region has the DNA TGTGCCAGCAGCGCCAACACAGGTGGAAACACCATATATTTT. J is TRBJ1-3 and V is TRBV9; D might be TRBD1 (5 bases). CDR1 is SGDLS and CDR2 is YYNGEE in the germline V gene. This CDR3 region has 14 residues. V dropped 3 bases and J dropped 3 bases, with 10 bases sitting between them.

This clonotype came up many times. The junction and the germline gene differ at one end; a read error may be behind it. The chain joins TRBV5-1 to TRBJ1-4; a possible D gene is TRBD1 (5 bases). Germline V CDR1 and CDR2: SGHRS, YFSETQ. The CDR3 contains 14 residues. Written as DNA, the CDR3 is TGTGCCAGCAGCTTAAGGCAGGGCGGTGAAAAACTGTTTTTT. Amino acid sequence: CASSLRQGGEKLFF.

The chain links TRBV9 to TRBJ2-1; maybe TRBD2 (5 bases). Germline V gene lookup returns CDR1 SGDLS and CDR2 YYNGEE. The CDR3 extends over 14 amino acids. V lost 1 base and J lost 7, with 12 bases in between. CDR3 in amino acids: CASSVSGPGNEQFF. The CDR3 nucleotides are TGTGCCAGCAGCGTATCCGGGCCGGGGAATGAGCAGTTCTTC.

The chain carries TRBV24-1 and TRBJ1-2; D remains ambiguous. The CDR3 runs to 13 residues. Trimming took off 5 bases at V and 5 bases at J, with 11 bases between the two ends. Germline CDR1 reads KGHDR; CDR2 reads SFDVKD. CDR3 region: CATSAKSWYGYTF. CDR3 coding DNA: TGTGCCACCAGTGCCAAATCGTGGTATGGCTACACCTTC.

The chain carries TRBV12-3 or TRBV12-4 and TRBJ1-4; 8 nucleotides agree with TRBD1. V shed 4 bases and J 0 bases; nucleotides not matched to a gene: 4. The length of the CDR3 is 16 residues. The CDR3 is CASSSGGGTTNEKLFF. The DNA of the CDR3 is TGTGCCAGCAGTTCAGGGGGCGGAACAACTAATGAAAAACTGTTTTTT.

The V gene is TRBV11-1, the J gene TRBJ1-2; D gene unclear. Germline V lookup: CDR1 SGHAT, CDR2 FQDESV (reference sequence). The CDR3 sequence is 12 residues long. V lost 1 base and J 7 bases, leaving 7 bases between the germline ends. CDR3 in amino acids: CASSLGAGGYTF. In nucleotides, the CDR3 is TGTGCCAGCAGCTTAGGGGCCGGTGGCTACACCTTC.

This clonotype was detected only a few times. This chain connects TRBV7-9 to TRBJ2-7; D not resolved. This CDR3 contains 15 residues. From germline, CDR1 is SEHNR and CDR2 FQNEAQ (reference sequence). V dropped 4 bases and J dropped 0 bases, with 13 bases sitting between them. Here the CDR3 reads CASSSSIGGSYEQYF. The CDR3 DNA reads as TGTGCCAGCAGCTCCTCTATCGGCGGCTCCTACGAGCAGTACTTC.

The chain uses TRBV6-2 or TRBV6-3 and TRBJ1-1; D is perhaps TRBD1 (6 bases). Per the germline V gene, CDR1 is MNHEY and CDR2 is SVGEGT. Trimming took 6 bases from V and 4 from J, leaving 21 bases between them. The CDR3 sequence is 16 residues long. In DNA, the CDR3 is TGTGCCAGCAGCCGTCCCGGGACATTGATGGGCACTGAAGCTTTCTTT. Residues: CASSRPGTLMGTEAFF.